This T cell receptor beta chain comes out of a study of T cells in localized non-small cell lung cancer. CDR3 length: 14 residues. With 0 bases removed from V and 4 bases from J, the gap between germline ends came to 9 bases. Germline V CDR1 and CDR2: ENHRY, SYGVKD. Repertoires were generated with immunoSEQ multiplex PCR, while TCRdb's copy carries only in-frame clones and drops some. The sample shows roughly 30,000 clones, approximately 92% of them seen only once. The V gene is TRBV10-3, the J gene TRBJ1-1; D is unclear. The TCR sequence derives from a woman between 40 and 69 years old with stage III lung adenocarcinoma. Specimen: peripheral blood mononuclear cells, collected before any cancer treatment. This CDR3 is CAISESSVVTEAFF. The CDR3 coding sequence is TGTGCCATCAGTGAGTCGAGTGTGGTCACTGAAGCTTTCTTT.